Listed here is a single T cell receptor (beta chain). The antigen is unknown. The source of the sample is a study of vaccination and CD4 T cells after COVID-19. At the level of the study: Spike peptides, overlapping and drawn from SARS-CoV-2, HCoV-NL63, HCoV-OC43 and HCoV-229E, were used to stimulate cells. Study results and limitations: This study had few convalescent patients and no early post-infection samples.

CD4+ T cells that had been cultured provided DNA sequenced with the Oncomine TCR Beta short-read assay. TCRdb reprocessed the PCR reads via MiXCR and lists one record per CDR3 protein. The sample records more than 10,000 distinct CDR3 sequences, 65% to 85% being singletons. Treatment defined: approximately nine-day PBMC culture with coronavirus spike peptide pools or control peptides (ViraFEST assay). CDR1 is MNHEY, CDR2 SVGEGT, per germline. The CDR3 extends over 16 amino acids. Deletions cut 6 bases from V and 0 bases from J, with 17 bases between. The sample taken for sequencing was CD4+ T cells from blood, cultured in vitro. The sequence was collected from a human donor who had recovered from COVID-19. The V gene is TRBV6-2 or TRBV6-3, the J gene TRBJ1-2; D is ambiguous. The CDR3 is CASRTVGKSSNYGYTF. Written as DNA, the CDR3 is TGTGCCAGCAGAACGGTGGGGAAAAGCTCTAACTATGGCTACACCTTC.